Presented here are 12 T cell receptor beta chains from one specimen sequenced in a study of cytomegalovirus exposure and HLA in healthy donors (dated by TCRdb to about 2017). The library was made by the immunoSEQ multiplex PCR assay. The multiplex PCR relied on a mix of 60 forward primers for TCR Vbeta segments and 13 reverse primers for TCR Jbeta segments. The source is immuneACCESS, and TCRdb retained only in-frame sequences with V and J called. Part of the clones is not carried over; for the studies checked, unresolved V genes explain less than half of this, and the remainder is unexplained. The sample records 160,000 or so clones, 70% to 80% of which are singletons. Jointly, the top ten make up approximately 1.3% of the sample. The sequencing sample was made of PBMCs. These receptors were collected from a man aged 60-69 years in good health and CMV-seronegative.

The count of this clone is one. The chain couples TRBV7-2 to TRBJ2-1; 8 bases are shared with TRBD1. Germline CDR1 and CDR2: SGHTA and FQGNSA. V shed 4 bases and J 6 bases; nucleotides not matched to a gene: 11. The CDR3 is made up of 16 amino acids. The CDR3 bases are TGTGCCAGCAGCTCCAGACAGGGGATGAGGTTCAATGAGCAGTTCTTC. This translates into CASSSRQGMRFNEQFF.

This rearrangement joins TRBV6-5 to TRBJ1-4; a weak D match, TRBD1 (6 bases). CDR3 length: 15 amino acids. Germline CDR1 MNHEY, CDR2 SVGAGI. The V end lost 6 bases, the J end lost 5 bases, and 16 bases lay between the germline ends. The CDR3 region is CASSQRGHPNEKLFF. The CDR3 DNA reads TGTGCCAGCAGCCAACGGGGACACCCGAATGAAAAACTGTTTTTT.

Concerning this clone itself: This specimen includes other DNA sequences encoding the same CDR3. The chain recombines TRBV6-5 with TRBJ1-2, with 7 bases lining up with TRBD1. Trimming took 6 bases from V and 4 from J; bases not matched to a gene: 2. The CDR3 extends over 12 amino acids. Germline V CDR1 and CDR2: MNHEY, SVGAGI. The CDR3 protein is CASRQGGYGYTF. CDR3 coding DNA: TGTGCCAGCAGGCAGGGGGGCTATGGCTACACCTTC.

The chain couples TRBV9 to TRBJ1-2; 8 bases agree with TRBD1. The CDR3 consists of 15 residues. Germline V gene data show CDR1 as SGDLS and CDR2 as YYNGEE. V lost 1 base and J lost 4; bases outside the gene matches: 6. The CDR3 DNA reads TGTGCCAGCAGCGTATCGAACAGGGGGTCCTATGGCTACACCTTC. Amino acid sequence: CASSVSNRGSYGYTF.

V and J are TRBV18 and TRBJ2-3, with 10 positions matching TRBD1. Germline values: CDR1 KGHSH, CDR2 LQKENI. J lost 2 bases, V lost 3 bases, and 5 bases had no gene match. The CDR3 spans 16 residues. The CDR3 spells CASSPLDRGDTDTQYF. Written as DNA, the CDR3 is TGTGCCAGCTCACCCCTGGACAGGGGGGACACAGATACGCAGTATTTT.

On this clone: The identical CDR3 is also encoded by other nucleotide sequences in the sample. The V gene is TRBV28, the J gene TRBJ1-2; D not resolved. Per germline, CDR1 MDHEN and CDR2 SYDVKM. The CDR3 consists of 16 residues. The ends were cut back, 3 bases at V and 8 bases at J, with 22 bases in the middle. The CDR3, as DNA: TGTGCCAGCAGTTTCTCATCTACCCCGAGGTTCGGGGGCTACACCTTC. It encodes CASSFSSTPRFGGYTF.

In this sample, this clone turned up once. This sequence joins TRBV19 and TRBJ2-2; TRBD2 matches 13 bases. The CDR3 runs 17 residues. The trim removed 7 bases at V and 7 bases at J, leaving 12 bases unmatched. Germline lookup yields CDR1 LNHDA and CDR2 SQIVND (reference sequence). CDR3 loop: CASNPETSGGIIGELFF. Written as DNA, the CDR3 is TGTGCCAGTAACCCAGAGACTAGCGGGGGGATTATCGGGGAGCTGTTTTTT.

The CDR3: CAIQAPGTEAFF. CDR3 DNA sequence: TGTGCCATTCAGGCTCCGGGGACTGAAGCTTTCTTT. The chain has TRBV6-5 and TRBJ1-1; D ambiguous. The CDR3 runs to 12 residues. Deletions cut 10 bases from V and 5 bases from J, with 14 bases between. Germline loops: CDR1 MNHEY, CDR2 SVGAGI.

This clone appeared once. The chain couples TRBV19 to TRBJ2-1; tentatively, D is TRBD1 (5 bases). CDR1 and CDR2 from the germline V gene are LNHDA and SQIVND (reference sequence). The CDR3 is 15 amino acids. V lost 1 base to trimming and J lost 4 bases, with 11 bases between them. The CDR3 nucleotides are TGTGCCAGTAGTATAGGACAGATGACGTACAATGAGCAGTTCTTC. It translates to CASSIGQMTYNEQFF. The full variable domain, with the rest looked up from reference TRBV19 and TRBJ2-1, is DGGITQSPKYLFRKEGQNVTLSCEQNLNHDAMYWYRQDPGQGLRLIYYSQIVNDFQKGDIAEGYSVSREKKESFPLTVTSAQKNPTAFYLCASSIGQMTYNEQFFGPGTRLTVL.

The rearrangement links TRBV5-6 to TRBJ2-1; 9 bases align to TRBD1. Germline V lookup: CDR1 SGHDT, CDR2 YYEEEE. The CDR3 has 15 residues. The V gene end was trimmed by 0 bases and the J gene end by 7 bases; junction bases not matched to a gene: 5. CDR3 region: CASSLGDRVWNEQFF. CDR3 coding DNA: TGTGCCAGCAGCTTGGGGGACAGGGTTTGGAATGAGCAGTTCTTC.

V is TRBV5-6 and J is TRBJ1-3; D is unresolved. This CDR3 has 15 amino acids. The V end lost 0 bases, the J end lost 4 bases, and 11 bases lay between the germline ends. Germline V gives CDR1 SGHDT, CDR2 YYEEEE. The CDR3 sequence is CASSLDSWAGNTIYF. CDR3 DNA sequence: TGTGCCAGCAGCTTGGACTCATGGGCGGGAAACACCATATATTTT.

The chain joins TRBV7-6 to TRBJ1-3; D gene ambiguous. The germline V gene has CDR1 SGHVS and CDR2 FNYEAQ. This CDR3 comprises 15 residues. Trimming removed 2 bases at V and 1 base at J, with 9 bases between. The CDR3 protein is CASSLSGVSGNTIYF. Written as DNA, the CDR3 is TGTGCCAGCAGCTTAAGCGGGGTTTCTGGAAACACCATATATTTT.